These 25 T cell receptor beta chains originate from one sample sequenced in a study of breast tumors, draining lymph nodes, adjacent tissues. MiXCR, run by TCRdb on the multiplex PCR reads, gives a single entry per CDR3 protein. The table records roughly 15,000 distinct CDR3 sequences, roughly 50% of them present only once. Sequencing input: tumor-adjacent breast tissue. The receptors shown here come from a female donor with breast cancer. Some clones in this sample may be carry-over from other donors' samples.

The J gene is TRBJ1-2, the V gene TRBV10-3, with 8 positions matching TRBD1. CDR3 length: 12 amino acids. The V segment lost 11 bases and the J segment 3 bases; nucleotides outside the gene matches: 5. Germline CDR1 and CDR2: ENHRY and SYGVKD. The CDR3 spells CAVQGGDYGYTF. For the CDR3, the DNA is TGTGCCGTACAGGGGGGAGACTATGGCTACACCTTC.

The rearrangement links TRBV29-1 to TRBJ1-5; 9 bases fit TRBD1. The V gene end was trimmed by 7 bases and the J gene end by 4 bases; junction bases not matched to a gene: 11. This CDR3 is 15 amino acids long. Per germline, CDR1 SQVTM and CDR2 ANQGSEA. The CDR3 DNA is TGCAGCGCCTTGTTACAGGGGGCGGGGAATCAGCCCCAGCATTTT. Amino acids: CSALLQGAGNQPQHF. The full variable domain, completed using reference TRBV29-1 and TRBJ1-5, is SAVISQKPSRDICQRGTSLTIQCQVDSQVTMMFWYRQQPGQSLTLIATANQGSEATYESGFVIDKFPISRPNLTFSTLTVSNMSPEDSSIYLCSALLQGAGNQPQHFGDGTRLSIL.

J is TRBJ2-7 and V is TRBV25-1, with D unclear. CDR1 is MGHDK, CDR2 SYGVNS, per germline. The V gene lost 5 bases and the J gene lost 7 bases, with 9 bases spanning the gap. The CDR3 is 11 amino acids. The CDR3 region has the DNA TGTGCCAGCAGTCCGGCCAGGGAGCAGTACTTC. Encoded protein: CASSPAREQYF.

In this sample, this clonotype turned up a few times. This chain connects TRBV2 to TRBJ2-7; 8 bases fit TRBD1. J lost 3 bases, V lost 4 bases, and 2 bases had no gene match. The CDR3 loop spans 13 amino acids. Per germline, CDR1 SNHLY and CDR2 FYNNEI. The CDR3 coding sequence is TGTGCCAGCAGTGGGGACAGGATCTACGAGCAGTACTTC. It specifies CASSGDRIYEQYF. Full variable domain (remainder filled in from reference TRBV2 and TRBJ2-7): EPEVTQTPSHQVTQMGQEVILRCVPISNHLYFYWYRQILGQKVEFLVSFYNNEISEKSEIFDDQFSVERPDGSNFTLKIRSTKLEDSAMYFCASSGDRIYEQYFGPGTRLTVT.

V gene TRBV7-9 combines with J gene TRBJ2-6; no clear D gene. The CDR3 extends over 13 amino acids. Per germline, CDR1 SEHNR and CDR2 FQNEAQ (reference sequence). The V end lost 8 bases, the J end lost 1 base, and 6 bases lay between the germline ends. The CDR3 sequence: CASLGSGANVLTF. CDR3 nucleotide sequence: TGTGCCAGCCTAGGATCTGGGGCCAACGTCCTGACTTTC.

This clonotype was observed a single time. V and J are TRBV2 and TRBJ1-2; D is unclear. There are 11 residues in the CDR3. V lost 9 bases to trimming and J lost 4 bases, with 9 bases between them. The germline gives CDR1 SNHLY, CDR2 FYNNEI. The CDR3 DNA follows: TGTGCCAGTCGTTCGGGCTATGGCTACACCTTC. Protein product: CASRSGYGYTF.

This clonotype is medium-sized by share. This chain uses TRBV2 with TRBJ1-3, with D unresolved. Looked up from germline, CDR1 is SNHLY and CDR2 is FYNNEI. V shed 7 bases and J shed 4 bases, with 8 bases lying between them. This CDR3 spans 12 amino acids. DNA for the CDR3: TGTGCCAGCATGACAATCGGAAACACCATATATTTT. This gives the protein CASMTIGNTIYF.

This clonotype qualifies as medium-sized. V is TRBV6-5 and J is TRBJ2-7; D may be TRBD1 (6 bases). The V gene lost 2 bases and the J gene lost 2 bases, with 10 bases spanning the gap. Germline V gene lookup returns CDR1 MNHEY and CDR2 SVGAGI. CDR3 length equals 14 residues. CDR3 bases: TGTGCCAGCAGTTACGCGGACAGAACCTACGAGCAGTACTTC. Translation: CASSYADRTYEQYF.

The sample holds many counts of this clonotype. J is TRBJ2-7 and V is TRBV4-2; a weak D match, TRBD1 (7 bases). Trimming stripped 4 bases from V and 3 bases from J, with 19 bases between. Germline V lookup: CDR1 LGHNA, CDR2 YNFKEQ. The CDR3 is made up of 16 amino acids. This CDR3 is CASSLQGGRGSYEQYF. The CDR3 bases are TGTGCCAGCAGCCTTCAGGGGGGCAGGGGGAGCTACGAGCAGTACTTC.

V is TRBV24-1 and J is TRBJ2-3; no clear D gene. Germline V CDR1 and CDR2: KGHDR, SFDVKD. The V end lost 3 bases, the J end lost 2 bases, and 14 bases lay between the germline ends. The CDR3 contains 16 residues. CDR3 protein: CATSDVGPTHTDTQYF. Here the CDR3 DNA reads TGTGCCACCAGTGATGTCGGGCCAACTCACACAGATACGCAGTATTTT.

This clonotype was detected ten times or more. The chain employs TRBV5-5 and TRBJ2-2; D gene unclear. CDR3 length: 17 residues. Germline V gene lookup returns CDR1 SGHKS and CDR2 YYEKEE (reference sequence). V shed 0 bases and J shed 1 base, with 13 bases lying between them. The CDR3 region is CASSLEGFHRNTGELFF. Written as DNA, the CDR3 is TGTGCCAGCAGCTTGGAAGGGTTTCACCGGAACACCGGGGAGCTGTTTTTT.

This clonotype was recorded only once. This sequence joins TRBV5-5 and TRBJ1-3; no reliable D call. V lost 0 bases and J lost 4, with 14 bases in between. The CDR3 loop spans 16 amino acids. Germline V gene lookup returns CDR1 SGHKS and CDR2 YYEKEE (reference sequence). The CDR3 region is CASSLVGQSTGNTIYF. The DNA of the CDR3 is TGTGCCAGCAGCTTGGTAGGGCAGAGTACGGGAAACACCATATATTTT. Together with reference TRBV5-5 and TRBJ1-3, the CDR3 gives the full variable domain: DAGVTQSPTHLIKTRGQQVTLRCSPISGHKSVSWYQQVLGQGPQFIFQYYEKEERGRGNFPDRFSARQFPNYSSELNVNALLLGDSALYLCASSLVGQSTGNTIYFGEGSWLTVV.

This chain connects TRBV12-3 or TRBV12-4 to TRBJ2-7; possibly TRBD2 for D (6 bases). The CDR3 has 16 amino acids. The V and J ends lost 4 bases and 1 base respectively, with 17 bases between them. The CDR3 region has the DNA TGTGCCAGCAGTTCTCCGCGGGGAACGGCATCCTACGAGCAGTACTTC. This gives the protein CASSSPRGTASYEQYF.

The chain links TRBV6-1 to TRBJ1-5; TRBD1 aligns across 7 bases. The CDR3 sequence is 15 residues long. Germline-derived CDR1 and CDR2 are MNHNS and SASEGT. With V trimmed by 11 bases and J by 7 bases, 17 bases remained unmatched. The CDR3 DNA reads TGTGCCGCTGGCGGGACAGCCTATGGGGGACAGCCCCAGCATTTT. Protein: CAAGGTAYGGQPQHF.

This clonotype was recorded at least ten times. A much larger clone differs by one base, so this may be a read error. The V call is TRBV5-6, the J call TRBJ2-1; D is undetermined. The CDR3 totals 17 residues. CDR1 is SGHDT, CDR2 YYEEEE, per germline. The V end was cut by 1 base, the J end by 9 bases, with 23 bases between. The CDR3 coding sequence is TGTGCCAGCAGCTTGCCTCCGGCACCCAGTTTTCGGAGTGAGCAGTTCTTC. It codes for CASSLPPAPSFRSEQFF.

The chain is built from TRBV7-9 and TRBJ2-5; D is possibly TRBD2 (6 bases). The CDR3 covers 15 residues. Trimming cost V 0 bases and J 0 bases, with 8 bases left between them. From germline, CDR1 is SEHNR and CDR2 FQNEAQ (reference sequence). The chain's CDR3 is CASSLAGGDQETQYF. The CDR3 coding sequence is TGTGCCAGCAGCTTAGCGGGAGGAGACCAAGAGACCCAGTACTTC. The full variable domain, completed using reference TRBV7-9 and TRBJ2-5, is DTGVSQNPRHKITKRGQNVTFRCDPISEHNRLYWYRQTLGQGPEFLTYFQNEAQLEKSRLLSDRFSAERPKGSFSTLEIQRTEQGDSAMYLCASSLAGGDQETQYFGPGTRLLVL.

V gene TRBV24-1 combines with J gene TRBJ1-2, with 10 bases aligning to TRBD1. J was trimmed by 4 bases and V by 7 bases; bases with no gene match: 2. This CDR3 spans 13 amino acids. Germline CDR1 KGHDR, CDR2 SFDVKD. In nucleotides, the CDR3 is TGTGCCACCAGCGGACAGGGGGTCTATGGCTACACCTTC. It yields the protein CATSGQGVYGYTF.

The gene calls are TRBV15 and TRBJ1-2; 9 bases fit TRBD1. Looked up from germline, CDR1 is LNHNV and CDR2 is YYDKDF (reference sequence). After removal of 2 bases from V and 5 bases from J, the junction contained 3 bases not matched to a gene. The CDR3 sequence is 14 residues long. The CDR3 region is CATSRSGQGYGYTF. CDR3 coding DNA: TGTGCCACCAGCAGATCCGGACAGGGGTATGGCTACACCTTC.

This clonotype has a count of ten or more. The V and J genes are TRBV5-6 and TRBJ2-3; 9 positions match TRBD2. The germline V gene has CDR1 SGHDT and CDR2 YYEEEE. Trimming at V came to 5 bases and at J to 3 bases, leaving 4 bases not matched to a gene. This CDR3 is 14 amino acids long. The CDR3 loop reads CASRPAGGTDTQYF. In nucleotides, the CDR3 is TGTGCCAGCAGACCAGCGGGAGGAACAGATACGCAGTATTTT. The full variable domain, rest sourced from reference TRBV5-6 and TRBJ2-3, is DAGVTQSPTHLIKTRGQQVTLRCSPKSGHDTVSWYQQALGQGPQFIFQYYEEEERQRGNFPDRFSGHQFPNYSSELNVNALLLGDSALYLCASRPAGGTDTQYFGPGTRLTVL.

The rearrangement joins TRBV20-1 to TRBJ2-5; D gene ambiguous. The V gene's germline CDR1 is DFQATT and CDR2 SNEGSKA (reference sequence). Trimming left V 0 bases short and J 2 bases short, with 13 bases between. This CDR3 is 15 amino acids long. This CDR3 reads CSARDILSIQETQYF. CDR3 DNA sequence: TGCAGTGCTAGAGATATACTCTCAATTCAAGAGACCCAGTACTTC.

Concerning this clonotype itself: The conserved final phenylalanine or tryptophan is absent from the CDR3, which likely points to a read error. J is TRBJ2-7 and V is TRBV7-9; 9 bases map to TRBD1. Germline lookup yields CDR1 SEHNR and CDR2 FQNEAQ (reference sequence). With V trimmed by 5 bases and J by 10 bases, 12 bases remained unmatched. This CDR3 is built from 14 residues. The CDR3 DNA sequence: TGTGCCAGCAGCCCGGGGGACAGGGCAGTCGAACAGTACCTC. This sequence encodes CASSPGDRAVEQYL.

With respect to this clonotype: One end of the junction fails to match germline, which may point to a read error. The chain has TRBV7-2 and TRBJ2-2; D may be TRBD1 or TRBD2 (5 bases each). This CDR3 region has 16 residues. Germline CDR1 is SGHTA and CDR2 is FQGNSA. In nucleotides, the CDR3 is TGTGCCAGCAGGGAACGGAACGGGCCACAAACCGGGGCGCTGTTTTTT. Amino acids: CASRERNGPQTGALFF.

A word on this clonotype: One base away lies a much larger clone, so this may be a sequencing read error. The chain combines TRBV20-1 with TRBJ1-2; 7 bases match TRBD1. Germline values: CDR1 DFQATT, CDR2 SNEGSKA (reference sequence). The CDR3 contains 15 residues. V was pared by 2 bases and J by 4 bases, with 10 bases of the junction left unmatched. CDR3 protein: CSARLGGQHTYGYTF. The CDR3 DNA sequence: TGCAGTGCTAGACTCGGGGGACAGCATACCTATGGCTACACCTTC.

Many counts were recorded for this clonotype. A much larger clone is a single base away; this may be a read error. J is TRBJ2-5 and V is TRBV9; 15 nucleotides agree with TRBD2. The germline V gene encodes CDR1 SGDLS and CDR2 YYNGEE. This CDR3 is built from 17 residues. The CDR3 nucleotides are TGTGCCAGCAGCCTACAGGGACTAGCGGGAGGTCAAGCGACCCAGTACTTC. This encodes CASSLQGLAGGQATQYF. Based on the CDR3 plus reference TRBV9 and TRBJ2-5, the full variable domain is DSGVTQTPKHLITATGQRVTLRCSPRSGDLSVYWYQQSLDQGLQFLIQYYNGEERAKGNILERFSAQQFPDLHSELNLSSLELGDSALYFCASSLQGLAGGQATQYFGPGTRLLVL.

The chain recombines TRBV5-1 with TRBJ1-2, with D possibly TRBD1 on 5 matching bases. The CDR3 has 15 residues. Germline loops: CDR1 SGHRS, CDR2 YFSETQ. V lost 0 bases and J lost 5, with 14 bases in between. CDR3 nucleotide sequence: TGCGCCAGCAGCTTGGATCGTGGGGCGGGGTATGGCTACACCTTC. Translated, it gives CASSLDRGAGYGYTF.